The present T cell receptor beta chain was sequenced within a study of blood T cells in healthy people across ages. As for the study in general: Per two T cells, template switching captured roughly one barcoded beta molecule.

Primers used in a second PCR of about 7 to 12 cycles were a sample-barcoded 5' primer and a J-beta primer mix. Unique molecular identifiers of 12 random nucleotides labeled each cDNA. MiXCR, run by TCRdb on the 5' RACE reads, gives a single entry per CDR3 protein. The sample includes 870,000 or so distinct CDR3 sequences, about 30% of them seen just once. Findings and caveats of the study: It was the long-lived donors that had more naive CD4+ cells and higher diversity than aged donors.

The CDR3 is made up of 16 amino acids. Trimming took off 1 base at V and 0 bases at J, with 10 bases between the two ends. Per germline, CDR1 SGHTA and CDR2 FQGNSA. At least ten counts were recorded for this clonotype. Its antigen is unidentified. This chain uses TRBV7-2 with TRBJ1-5, with D uncertain. The sequencing sample was made of blood. This TCR came from a woman of 80 years or more in good health. The CDR3 loop is CASSLGERYSNQPQHF. The CDR3, as DNA: TGTGCCAGCAGCTTAGGAGAGCGCTATAGCAATCAGCCCCAGCATTTT. Drawing the rest from reference TRBV7-2 and TRBJ1-5, the complete variable domain is GAGVSQSPSNKVTEKGKDVELRCDPISGHTALYWYRQSLGQGLEFLIYFQGNSAPDKSGLPSDRFSAERTGGSVSTLTIQRTQQEDSAVYLCASSLGERYSNQPQHFGDGTRLSIL.